Sequencing of this T cell receptor (beta chain) was carried out in a study of cytomegalovirus exposure and HLA in healthy donors. Some clones are missing from TCRdb's copy, which holds only in-frame ones; the method was immunoSEQ multiplex PCR. The sample has about 240,000 clones, approximately 84% seen once. V gave up 2 bases and J gave up 5 bases; unmatched junction bases: 20. Germline assignment: CDR1 SGHDN and CDR2 FVKESK. The CDR3 sequence is 20 residues long. Sequenced: PBMCs. V usage is TRBV14 and J usage is TRBJ2-2; 7 bases fit TRBD1. This TCR was sampled from a woman aged 25 to 45 in good health and CMV-seropositive. Written as DNA, the CDR3 is TGTGCCAGCAGCCAAAGTAGGTTTGGAAAGAGGGGGCCATTGACCGGGGAGCTGTTTTTT. The encoded protein is CASSQSRFGKRGPLTGELFF.